The clone carrying this T cell receptor (beta chain) was detected only once. Different DNA sequences within this sample yield the same CDR3. This sample was taken from a study of shared clonotypes between healthy human individuals. The CDR3 has 15 residues. Germline trimming cut 2 bases from V and 2 bases from J; bases unmatched to any gene: 5. Germline CDR1 and CDR2: KGHSH and LQKENI. TCRdb's table, derived via immunoSEQ multiplex PCR, lists solely in-frame clones and lacks some. The table records around 1.6 million clones, 95% to 99% of them present only once. The TCR was taken from a man aged 25-40 years in good health. The specimen sequenced was naive CD4+ T cells sorted from blood. Subset: CD45RA+ positively selected. The chain uses TRBV18 and TRBJ2-7, with 8 bases that match TRBD1. The CDR3 region has the DNA TGTGCCAGCTCACCAGGACAGGGACAGACCTACGAGCAGTACTTC. This encodes CASSPGQGQTYEQYF. The variable domain in full, with the rest retrieved from reference TRBV18 and TRBJ2-7, is NAGVMQNPRHLVRRRGQEARLRCSPMKGHSHVYWYRQLPEEGLKFMVYLQKENIIDESGMPKERFSAEFPKEGPSILRIQQVVRGDSAAYFCASSPGQGQTYEQYFGPGTRLTVT.